The clone carrying this T cell receptor (beta chain) was observed a handful of times. Its matching antigen is unknown. V was shortened by 0 bases and J by 10 bases, with 13 bases between the two germline ends. Germline CDR1 and CDR2: LGHNA and YSLEER. The CDR3 covers 14 residues. The sample originates from a study of response to subunit inactivated influenza vaccine. Study-wide results and caveats: It was suggested by the authors that few new T cells are recruited by each seasonal influenza vaccination.

TCRdb called the RT-PCR reads again in MiXCR, with one record for every CDR3 protein. The sample yields around 470,000 distinct CDR3 sequences, around 7.7% seen once. Sequenced here: PBMCs from blood, sampled less than 30 months after vaccination. The receptor comes from a man in his fifties or sixties who received an inactivated influenza vaccine. This chain uses TRBV4-3 with TRBJ2-1; TRBD1 is a possible D gene (5 bases). CDR3 sequence reads: CASSQDGARREQFF. The CDR3 coding sequence is TGCGCCAGCAGCCAAGATGGGGCTAGGCGCGAGCAGTTCTTC.